The 19 T cell receptor beta chains reported below all come from one sample, sequenced in a study of blood T cells in healthy people across ages. Alongside a J-beta primer mix, a sample-barcoded 5' primer served in a second PCR lasting about 7 to 12 cycles. TCRdb fed the 5' RACE reads into MiXCR, producing one record per CDR3 protein. The sample shows some 1.5 million distinct CDR3 sequences, approximately 43% of them seen only once. The sample comprised blood. All receptors derive from a woman younger than 30 in good health.

The chain employs TRBV3-1 and TRBJ2-3, with 11 bases that match TRBD2. The CDR3 is made up of 15 amino acids. From germline, CDR1 is LGHDT and CDR2 YNNKEL (reference sequence). The J segment lost 7 bases and the V segment lost 0 bases, leaving 3 bases of the junction unmatched. The CDR3 loop is CASSQDASGGNTQYF. CDR3 coding DNA: TGTGCCAGCAGCCAAGATGCTAGCGGGGGGAATACGCAGTATTTT.

V usage is TRBV12-5 and J usage is TRBJ2-1; 11 nucleotides line up with TRBD1. The J call may be faulty, since TRBJ2-7 better matches the DNA end. CDR3 length: 19 amino acids. Germline V gene lookup returns CDR1 LGHNT and CDR2 FRNRAP. In DNA form, the CDR3 reads TGTGCTAGTGTTCCTCACTTCCGGGACAGGGGGGACTCCTACAATGAGCAGTACTTC. It yields the protein CASVPHFRDRGDSYNEQYF.

CDR3 sequence reads: CASSTLDSTYEQYF. As DNA, the CDR3 is TGTGCCAGCAGCACCTTGGACAGTACCTACGAGCAGTACTTC. The chain links TRBV21-1 to TRBJ2-7; TRBD1, the D gene given by the table, was not confirmed from the DNA. TRBV21-1 is recorded as a pseudogene. This CDR3 contains 14 residues.

CDR3 in DNA: TGTGCCAGCAGCCTAAACCCGGGGGGGCACTACGAGCAGTACTTC. It codes for CASSLNPGGHYEQYF. The rearrangement joins TRBV4-2 to TRBJ2-7; 8 bases are a match to TRBD2. This CDR3 comprises 15 residues. Germline V gene data show CDR1 as LGHNA and CDR2 as YNFKEQ. The V and J ends lost 4 bases and 3 bases, in that order; junction bases with no gene match: 8.

This rearrangement joins TRBV4-3 to TRBJ2-4; TRBD2 agrees at 8 bases. Germline V gene sequence: CDR1 LGHNA, CDR2 YSLEER. Trimming at V came to 10 bases and at J to 13 bases, leaving 21 bases not matched to a gene. The length of the CDR3 is 15 residues. Here the CDR3 DNA reads TGCGCCACCGCGAGTAGCGGGAAATCCTACAATGAGCAGTACTTC. Its protein is CATASSGKSYNEQYF.

This clonotype was observed a few times. Possible read error: a much larger clone is one base away. This chain uses TRBV15 with TRBJ1-4; D may be TRBD1 (5 bases). The CDR3 runs 17 residues. With 1 base removed from V and 1 base from J, the gap between germline ends came to 13 bases. In germline, CDR1 is LNHNV, CDR2 YYDKDF (reference sequence). As DNA, the CDR3 is TGTGCCACCAGCAGAGCCGGGACGGGTAGAACTAATGAAAAACTGTTTTTT. This encodes CATSRAGTGRTNEKLFF.

The rearrangement uses TRBV10-3 and TRBJ2-3; D possibly corresponds to TRBD2 (6 bases). CDR1 is ENHRY, CDR2 SYGVKD, per germline. This CDR3 contains 13 residues. Trimming removed 6 bases from V and 2 bases from J, with 9 bases in between. CDR3: CAIREGSTDTQYF. CDR3 nucleotides: TGTGCCATCAGGGAGGGGTCCACAGATACGCAGTATTTT.

This clonotype has just one count. The chain has TRBV3-1 and TRBJ2-1; D is uncertain. Trimming removed 2 bases at V and 2 bases at J, with 13 bases between. The CDR3 spans 16 residues. CDR1 is LGHDT, CDR2 YNNKEL, per germline (reference sequence). CDR3 coding DNA: TGTGCCAGCAGCCAATTCCCCGGTGAGACCTACAATGAGCAGTTCTTC. Residues: CASSQFPGETYNEQFF.

This clonotype has just a few counts. The chain uses TRBV27 and TRBJ2-3; 11 nucleotides align to TRBD2. V was pared by 9 bases and J by 2 bases, with 4 bases of the junction left unmatched. The length of the CDR3 is 14 residues. Germline CDR1 MNHEY, CDR2 SMNVEV (reference sequence). DNA for the CDR3: TGTGCCAGTGGACTAGCGGGCTTCACAGATACGCAGTATTTT. It codes for CASGLAGFTDTQYF.

The chain carries TRBV4-2 and TRBJ2-1, with 7 bases aligning to TRBD2. The CDR3 totals 15 residues. V shed 4 bases, J shed 3 bases, and the junction held 6 bases outside the gene matches. Germline V gene lookup returns CDR1 LGHNA and CDR2 YNFKEQ. The CDR3 coding sequence is TGTGCCAGCAGCCGCGGGACTAACAACTACAATGAGCAGTTCTTC. This gives the protein CASSRGTNNYNEQFF.

As to this clonotype: It may be a read error: a sequence one base away is much more abundant. This sequence joins TRBV12-3 or TRBV12-4 and TRBJ2-1; D possibly corresponds to TRBD1 (6 bases). Trimming took off 10 bases at V and 2 bases at J, with 12 bases between the two ends. There are 13 residues in the CDR3. DNA for the CDR3: TGTGCCACCCAGGGGTCACCCTACAATGAGCAGTTCTTC. It codes for CATQGSPYNEQFF.

J is TRBJ2-1 and V is TRBV5-1; unclear D gene. This CDR3 region has 19 residues. V gave up 2 bases and J gave up 0 bases, with 21 bases separating them. Per the germline V gene, CDR1 is SGHRS and CDR2 is YFSETQ. CDR3 sequence reads: CASSFRGPIARSSYNEQFF. The CDR3 DNA reads as TGCGCCAGCAGCTTCCGTGGTCCCATTGCCAGGAGCTCCTACAATGAGCAGTTCTTC.

The chain recombines TRBV20-1 with TRBJ1-5; 8 nucleotides match TRBD1. This CDR3 region has 15 residues. Germline V gene lookup returns CDR1 DFQATT and CDR2 SNEGSKA (reference sequence). The V and J ends lost 4 bases and 1 base, in that order; junction bases with no gene match: 6. The CDR3 protein is CSAKHRGTSNQPQHF. The DNA of the CDR3 is TGCAGTGCTAAACACAGGGGGACGAGCAATCAGCCCCAGCATTTT.

The V and J genes are TRBV20-1 and TRBJ2-3, with D perhaps matching TRBD2 (6 bases). CDR1 is DFQATT and CDR2 is SNEGSKA in the germline V gene (reference sequence). V was clipped by 2 bases and J by 0 bases, with 15 bases between them. The CDR3 totals 16 residues. The DNA of the CDR3 is TGCAGTGCTAGAACCGGGACTCTATTTAGCACAGATACGCAGTATTTT. Protein product: CSARTGTLFSTDTQYF.

The chain employs TRBV12-3 or TRBV12-4 and TRBJ1-1, with D possibly matching TRBD1 (5 bases). V gave up 7 bases and J gave up 7 bases, with 16 bases separating them. The CDR3 sequence is 13 residues long. The CDR3 region is CASNSGGPNEAFF. CDR3 DNA: TGTGCCAGCAACTCTGGGGGACCGAATGAAGCTTTCTTT.

This clonotype was observed a handful of times. This chain links TRBV20-1 with TRBJ2-4, with 10 bases lining up with TRBD2. Germline loops: CDR1 DFQATT, CDR2 SNEGSKA (reference sequence). The CDR3 loop spans 16 amino acids. Trimming removed 1 base from V and 5 bases from J; junction bases left unmatched: 8. The CDR3 DNA reads TGCAGTGCTAGAGGGGTTCTAGCGGGGGCGGAAAACATTCAGTACTTC. This translates into CSARGVLAGAENIQYF.

The chain carries TRBV7-3 and TRBJ2-6, with D uncertain. V lost 4 bases, J lost 0 bases, and 10 bases lay in between. Germline V gives CDR1 SGHTA, CDR2 FQGTGA. CDR3 length: 16 amino acids. The chain's CDR3 is CASSSPKSSGANVLTF. The CDR3 bases are TGTGCCAGCAGCTCACCGAAGAGCTCTGGGGCCAACGTCCTGACTTTC.

This clonotype was found a few times. This chain joins TRBV3-1 and TRBJ2-1; tentatively, D is TRBD1 or TRBD2 (6 bases each). Trimming shortened V by 5 bases and J by 2 bases, and 13 bases separated the two germline ends. The CDR3 consists of 15 residues. Germline loops: CDR1 LGHDT, CDR2 YNNKEL (reference sequence). CDR3 sequence (DNA): TGTGCCAGCAGCATCTGGGGGGCCGCCTACAATGAGCAGTTCTTC. Its translation is CASSIWGAAYNEQFF.

The chain recombines TRBV2 with TRBJ2-7; TRBD1 might be the D (5 bases). This CDR3 spans 14 amino acids. The germline CDR1 and CDR2 sequences are SNHLY and FYNNEI. V lost 3 bases and J 0 bases, leaving 9 bases between the germline ends. DNA of the CDR3: TGTGCCAGCAGTGACCAGGGAAGCTCCTACGAGCAGTACTTC. The encoded protein is CASSDQGSSYEQYF. Looking up the rest from reference TRBV2 and TRBJ2-7 gives the full variable domain: EPEVTQTPSHQVTQMGQEVILRCVPISNHLYFYWYRQILGQKVEFLVSFYNNEISEKSEIFDDQFSVERPDGSNFTLKIRSTKLEDSAMYFCASSDQGSSYEQYFGPGTRLTVT.